This is a list of T cell receptor beta chains from one sample in a study of vaccination effects on CD4 cells after COVID-19. Using immunoSEQ multiplex PCR, the repertoire was profiled, and TCRdb retains in-frame clones only, with some absent. The table shows fewer than 35,000 clones, with roughly two thirds occurring only once. For these receptors, no antigen is known. The sample consisted of CD4+ T cells from PBMCs cultured without peptide, taken before COVID-19 vaccination. The receptors shown here come from a human donor who received a COVID-19 vaccine. CDR3s include the opening cysteine and the closing phenylalanine or tryptophan. The order of the fields is J gene, clone size, CDR3 length, D gene, V gene, CDR3 DNA, CDR3 protein. A D gene is named only where the DNA matches it firmly. Some rows have no size entry. The others give once, few or many, or a class for an expanded clone.

J gene: TRBJ1-2; clone size: few; CDR3 length: 13; D gene: .; V gene: TRBV7-9; CDR3 DNA: TGTGCCAGCAGCAATCTCCTGAGTTATGGCTACACCTTC; CDR3 protein: CASSNLLSYGYTF
J gene: TRBJ1-5; clone size: .; CDR3 length: 13; D gene: .; V gene: TRBV12-3/TRBV12-4; CDR3 DNA: TGTGCCAGCAGTGGGACGGAGGGTCAGCCCCAGCATTTT; CDR3 protein: CASSGTEGQPQHF
J gene: TRBJ1-3; clone size: few; CDR3 length: 15; D gene: .; V gene: TRBV5-1; CDR3 DNA: TGCGCCAGCAGCCAAACCCCAGGGGACGGAAACACCATATATTTT; CDR3 protein: CASSQTPGDGNTIYF
J gene: TRBJ2-7; clone size: .; CDR3 length: 14; D gene: TRBD2; V gene: TRBV28; CDR3 DNA: TGTGCCAGCAGTACCGGGACTAGCGCCTACGAGCAGTACTTC; CDR3 protein: CASSTGTSAYEQYF
J gene: TRBJ2-2; clone size: .; CDR3 length: 17; D gene: TRBD1; V gene: TRBV5-1; CDR3 DNA: TGCGCCAGCAGCCCCTCGGGACAGTTTCATTTCACCGGGGAGCTGTTTTTT; CDR3 protein: CASSPSGQFHFTGELFF
J gene: TRBJ1-4; clone size: few; CDR3 length: 14; D gene: .; V gene: TRBV5-1; CDR3 DNA: TGCGCCAGCAGCGCTGGACAGCTGAATGAAAAACTGTTTTTT; CDR3 protein: CASSAGQLNEKLFF
J gene: TRBJ1-1; clone size: .; CDR3 length: 15; D gene: .; V gene: TRBV5-4; CDR3 DNA: TGTGCCAGCAGCCAGGGTAGCCCCATGAACACTGAAGCTTTCTTT; CDR3 protein: CASSQGSPMNTEAFF
J gene: TRBJ2-7; clone size: .; CDR3 length: 14; D gene: .; V gene: TRBV6-5; CDR3 DNA: TGTGCCAGCAGTTACACTGATGGACAGCCCGAGCAGTACTTC; CDR3 protein: CASSYTDGQPEQYF
J gene: TRBJ1-4; clone size: .; CDR3 length: 15; D gene: .; V gene: TRBV18; CDR3 DNA: TGTGCCAGCTCACCCCTGGTTGCAACTAATGAAAAACTGTTTTTT; CDR3 protein: CASSPLVATNEKLFF
J gene: TRBJ2-1; clone size: .; CDR3 length: 15; D gene: TRBD2; V gene: TRBV5-1; CDR3 DNA: TGCGCCAGCAGCTTTTCTAGCGGGGGTTACAATGAGCAGTTCTTC; CDR3 protein: CASSFSSGGYNEQFF
J gene: TRBJ1-2; clone size: few; CDR3 length: 16; D gene: .; V gene: TRBV4-1; CDR3 DNA: TGCGCCAGCAGCCAAGTGGGGAGGGCCAGGGACTATGGCTACACCTTC; CDR3 protein: CASSQVGRARDYGYTF
J gene: TRBJ1-5; clone size: .; CDR3 length: 14; D gene: .; V gene: TRBV4-1; CDR3 DNA: TGCGCCAGCAGCCATGGACACATCAATCAGCCCCAGCATTTT; CDR3 protein: CASSHGHINQPQHF
J gene: TRBJ2-2; clone size: .; CDR3 length: 14; D gene: TRBD2; V gene: TRBV19; CDR3 DNA: TGTGCCAGTAGACTAGCGGGTCTCTCGGGGGAGCTGTTTTTT; CDR3 protein: CASRLAGLSGELFF
J gene: TRBJ1-2; clone size: medium-sized; CDR3 length: 12; D gene: .; V gene: TRBV3-1/TRBV3-2; CDR3 DNA: TGTGCCAGCAGCCAGGGAAATAGTGGCTACACCTTC; CDR3 protein: CASSQGNSGYTF
J gene: TRBJ1-5; clone size: .; CDR3 length: 15; D gene: .; V gene: TRBV6-5; CDR3 DNA: TGTGCCAGCAGTTACTCACAGTATAGCAATCAGCCCCAGCATTTT; CDR3 protein: CASSYSQYSNQPQHF
J gene: TRBJ1-2; clone size: .; CDR3 length: 14; D gene: .; V gene: TRBV11-2; CDR3 DNA: TGTGCCAGCACCTCTGGGGAGGGACACTATGGCTACACCTTC; CDR3 protein: CASTSGEGHYGYTF
J gene: TRBJ2-7; clone size: .; CDR3 length: 16; D gene: TRBD1; V gene: TRBV5-6; CDR3 DNA: TGTGCCAGCACCGCTTGGGGACAGGGGGCATCCTACGAGCAGTACTTC; CDR3 protein: CASTAWGQGASYEQYF
J gene: TRBJ2-2; clone size: .; CDR3 length: 14; D gene: .; V gene: TRBV19; CDR3 DNA: TGTGCCAGTAGTATGTCACACAACACCGGGGAGCTGTTTTTT; CDR3 protein: CASSMSHNTGELFF
J gene: TRBJ1-1; clone size: .; CDR3 length: 17; D gene: .; V gene: TRBV19; CDR3 DNA: TGTGCCAGTAGTATTATTTTTGTGGGAGACATGAACACTGAAGCTTTCTTT; CDR3 protein: CASSIIFVGDMNTEAFF
J gene: TRBJ2-5; clone size: .; CDR3 length: 15; D gene: .; V gene: TRBV5-4; CDR3 DNA: TGTGCCAGCAGCTTGGACGGGACGAGTTTGGAGACCCAGTACTTC; CDR3 protein: CASSLDGTSLETQYF